Shown below are 31 T cell receptor beta chains from a single sample sequenced in a study of blood T cells in healthy people across ages. Using a J-beta primer mix together with a sample-barcoded 5' primer, a second PCR was run for about 7 to 12 cycles. MiXCR was run by TCRdb on the 5' RACE reads, yielding one entry per CDR3 protein. This table holds around 1.1 million distinct CDR3 sequences, around two fifths found once. The sample comprised blood. The receptors here all came from a man between 18 and 35 years old in good health.

V is TRBV5-6 and J is TRBJ1-2; maybe TRBD1 (5 bases). The CDR3 length is 15 residues. Trimming stripped 0 bases from V and 3 bases from J, with 12 bases between. CDR1 is SGHDT, CDR2 YYEEEE, per germline. CDR3 loop: CASSLAAGYDYGYTF. The CDR3, as DNA: TGTGCCAGCAGCTTGGCCGCAGGGTACGACTATGGCTACACCTTC.

The chain links TRBV2 to TRBJ2-5, with D maybe TRBD1 (5 bases). The CDR3 runs to 14 residues. Germline assignment: CDR1 SNHLY and CDR2 FYNNEI. Trimming took off 0 bases at V and 4 bases at J, with 9 bases between the two ends. CDR3 protein: CASSEARGLETQYF. The CDR3 nucleotides are TGTGCCAGCAGTGAAGCAAGGGGTTTAGAGACCCAGTACTTC.

As regards this clonotype: A much larger clone differs from this one at a single base, so this may be a read error. The chain employs TRBV12-3 or TRBV12-4 and TRBJ2-3; TRBD2 aligns across 9 bases. This CDR3 has 19 amino acids. Losses at the gene ends were 5 bases for V and 0 bases for J; bases not matched to a gene: 15. CDR3 sequence: CASSTYQNPSGTSTDTQYF. The CDR3 bases are TGTGCCAGCAGTACTTACCAGAACCCTAGCGGGACTAGCACAGATACGCAGTATTTT.

This clonotype was recorded many times. The J gene is TRBJ1-2, the V gene TRBV12-3 or TRBV12-4, with D perhaps matching TRBD1 (6 bases). Trimming removed 5 bases from V and 2 bases from J, with 12 bases in between. This CDR3 contains 14 residues. In nucleotides, the CDR3 is TGTGCCAGCAGTCCACAGGGTCTAAACTATGGCTACACCTTC. Translating it yields CASSPQGLNYGYTF.

This clonotype turned up a few times. The chain couples TRBV5-1 to TRBJ1-2, with TRBD1 as a possible D gene (6 bases). Deletions cut 1 base from V and 6 bases from J, with 10 bases between. CDR1 is SGHRS and CDR2 is YFSETQ in the germline V gene. The CDR3 is made up of 13 amino acids. CDR3 amino acids: CASSLTGIHGYTF. Here the CDR3 DNA reads TGCGCCAGCAGCTTGACAGGGATCCATGGCTACACCTTC.

This clonotype was observed a handful of times. The J gene is TRBJ2-5, the V gene TRBV7-9, with D possibly being TRBD2 (6 bases). CDR3 length: 14 amino acids. Germline V gene data show CDR1 as SEHNR and CDR2 as FQNEAQ (reference sequence). The V end was cut by 2 bases, the J end by 5 bases, with 12 bases between. DNA for the CDR3: TGTGCCAGCAGCTTACCCTCTGGGAGGGAGACCCAGTACTTC. It encodes CASSLPSGRETQYF.

This chain joins TRBV12-3 or TRBV12-4 and TRBJ2-7, with 9 bases matching TRBD2. The CDR3 consists of 15 residues. Losses at the gene ends were 3 bases for V and 7 bases for J; bases not matched to a gene: 10. The CDR3 DNA reads as TGTGCCAGCAGTTTCTCCGCGGGGGGGACCCATGAGCAGTACTTC. Translation: CASSFSAGGTHEQYF.

The chain carries TRBV6-5 and TRBJ2-5, with 8 bases aligning to TRBD2. Germline V gene lookup returns CDR1 MNHEY and CDR2 SVGAGI. The CDR3 consists of 15 residues. V lost 5 bases to trimming and J lost 11 bases; unmatched junction nucleotides: 16. CDR3 nucleotide sequence: TGTGCCAGCAGTCCGGGACTAGGTCCCAATAATGAGCAGTACTTC. Its protein is CASSPGLGPNNEQYF.

This clonotype has a count of ten or more. V gene TRBV29-1 combines with J gene TRBJ1-1; no clear D gene. Between the trimmed V and J ends, which lost 7 bases and 2 bases, there was a span of 8 bases. CDR1 is SQVTM, CDR2 ANQGSEA, per germline. This CDR3 region has 11 residues. The DNA for the CDR3 is TGCAGCGCGACGGAAAACACTGAAGCTTTCTTT. It codes for CSATENTEAFF.

The chain has TRBV3-1 and TRBJ2-3, with D maybe TRBD2 (7 bases). V was pared by 3 bases and J by 1 base, with 23 bases between. The CDR3 runs 19 residues. Germline assignment: CDR1 LGHDT and CDR2 YNNKEL (reference sequence). The CDR3 region has the DNA TGTGCCAGCAGCCACCTTGGGAGGGGGGGGCCTTTGGGCACAGATACGCAGTATTTT. Translated: CASSHLGRGGPLGTDTQYF.

The chain combines TRBV5-6 with TRBJ2-7; 8 nucleotides match TRBD1. The CDR3 consists of 13 residues. Germline CDR1 SGHDT, CDR2 YYEEEE. Trimming cost V 6 bases and J 6 bases; bases outside gene matches: 8. Written as DNA, the CDR3 is TGTGCCAGCACCCTAGGGACAGGCTGCGAGCAGTACTTC. Its translation: CASTLGTGCEQYF.

The chain combines TRBV7-9 with TRBJ2-2; the D is unclear. The V end was cut by 5 bases, the J end by 6 bases, with 13 bases between. Germline V CDR1 and CDR2: SEHNR, FQNEAQ (reference sequence). The CDR3 runs 14 residues. The CDR3 sequence: CASSGFRIPGELFF. The CDR3 DNA is TGTGCCAGCAGCGGATTTAGGATCCCCGGGGAGCTGTTTTTT.

The chain links TRBV7-2 to TRBJ2-3, with unresolved D. The CDR3 totals 13 residues. Trimming shortened V by 8 bases and J by 1 base, and 10 bases separated the two germline ends. Germline CDR1 reads SGHTA; CDR2 reads FQGNSA. The CDR3 reads CASGSLGTDTQYF. DNA of the CDR3: TGTGCCAGCGGTAGCTTGGGCACAGATACGCAGTATTTT.

V usage is TRBV18 and J usage is TRBJ1-2, with 7 positions matching TRBD1. V shed 5 bases and J 2 bases; nucleotides not matched to a gene: 8. This CDR3 spans 15 amino acids. CDR1 KGHSH and CDR2 LQKENI come from the germline V gene. The CDR3 nucleotides read TGTGCCAGCTCAAAAAGGGGGCAAACGAACTATGGCTACACCTTC. It yields the protein CASSKRGQTNYGYTF. The full variable domain, completed using reference TRBV18 and TRBJ1-2, is NAGVMQNPRHLVRRRGQEARLRCSPMKGHSHVYWYRQLPEEGLKFMVYLQKENIIDESGMPKERFSAEFPKEGPSILRIQQVVRGDSAAYFCASSKRGQTNYGYTFGSGTRLTVV.

This clonotype was seen a handful of times. V is TRBV9 and J is TRBJ1-1, with 8 positions matching TRBD1. The CDR3 sequence is 15 residues long. From germline, CDR1 is SGDLS and CDR2 YYNGEE. V dropped 4 bases and J dropped 3; count of bases not matched to a gene: 8. CDR3 nucleotides: TGTGCCAGCAGCTCCTCACAGGGGGGGGACACTGAAGCTTTCTTT. Translated: CASSSSQGGDTEAFF.

The chain couples TRBV20-1 to TRBJ1-1; no reliable D call. Between the trimmed V and J ends, which lost 0 bases and 3 bases, there was a span of 5 bases. This CDR3 comprises 12 residues. Germline CDR1 is DFQATT and CDR2 is SNEGSKA (reference sequence). The DNA of the CDR3 is TGCAGTGCTAGAGATTCTGACACTGAAGCTTTCTTT. Protein product: CSARDSDTEAFF.

This chain connects TRBV2 to TRBJ1-5, with D hard to call. The CDR3 contains 14 residues. V gave up 3 bases and J gave up 1 base, with 7 bases separating them. Per germline, CDR1 SNHLY and CDR2 FYNNEI. CDR3 in DNA: TGTGCCAGCAGTGAGAGGGTCAGCAATCAGCCCCAGCATTTT. Its protein is CASSERVSNQPQHF.

This clonotype was counted between two and nine times. The rearrangement links TRBV12-3 or TRBV12-4 to TRBJ1-5; D may be TRBD1 (5 bases). The CDR3 runs 15 residues. V lost 2 bases to trimming and J lost 8 bases, with 16 bases between them. CDR3 DNA sequence: TGTGCCAGCAGTTTATTCCCCGGGACGTCAGAGCCCCAGCATTTT. This translates into CASSLFPGTSEPQHF.

This rearrangement joins TRBV4-3 to TRBJ1-6, with no clear D. CDR3 size: 15 residues. The V end was cut by 0 bases, the J end by 6 bases, with 9 bases between. Germline V lookup: CDR1 LGHNA, CDR2 YSLEER. CDR3: CASSQDSRINSPLHF. The CDR3 nucleotides read TGCGCCAGCAGCCAAGATTCGCGGATTAATTCACCCCTCCACTTT.

This clonotype has a handful of counts. CDR3 protein: CASSPLGDAYNEQFF. The CDR3 DNA reads TGCGCCAGCAGCCCCCTGGGGGACGCCTACAATGAGCAGTTCTTC. This sequence joins TRBV4-1 and TRBJ2-1, with D perhaps given as TRBD1 or TRBD2 (5 bases each). The germline CDR1 and CDR2 sequences are MGHRA and YSYEKL. V was clipped by 4 bases and J by 2 bases, with 12 bases between them. The CDR3 has 15 residues.

The chain has TRBV7-2 and TRBJ2-1, with D perhaps assigned TRBD1 or TRBD2 (5 bases each). The V gene lost 0 bases and the J gene lost 6 bases, with 15 bases spanning the gap. Germline loops: CDR1 SGHTA, CDR2 FQGNSA. CDR3 length: 16 residues. For the CDR3, the DNA is TGTGCCAGCAGCTTAGCCCCCGGGGCCGGTTTCAATGAGCAGTTCTTC. Translated: CASSLAPGAGFNEQFF.

The sample holds many counts of this clonotype. The chain carries TRBV6-5 and TRBJ2-3; no firm D call. The germline gives CDR1 MNHEY, CDR2 SVGAGI. The CDR3 loop spans 13 amino acids. Trimming took 5 bases from V and 2 from J, leaving 8 bases between them. The CDR3 protein is CASSVQSTDTQYF. The DNA of the CDR3 is TGTGCCAGCAGTGTACAGTCCACAGATACGCAGTATTTT.

This clonotype was counted only a few times. The J gene is TRBJ1-4, the V gene TRBV29-1; possibly TRBD1 for D (5 bases). Germline loops: CDR1 SQVTM, CDR2 ANQGSEA. This CDR3 has 13 residues. Between the trimmed V and J ends, which lost 4 bases and 6 bases, there was a span of 12 bases. The CDR3 is CSVGDESYEKLFF. CDR3 sequence (DNA): TGCAGCGTTGGGGACGAAAGCTATGAAAAACTGTTTTTT.

This clonotype has only a few counts. V usage is TRBV20-1 and J usage is TRBJ2-1; 9 positions match TRBD2. This CDR3 is built from 15 residues. The germline V gene encodes CDR1 DFQATT and CDR2 SNEGSKA (reference sequence). V was pared by 5 bases and J by 4 bases, with 9 bases of the junction left unmatched. The CDR3 loop is CSAPPSSGVYNEQFF. The CDR3 nucleotides read TGCAGTGCTCCCCCCTCTAGCGGGGTGTACAATGAGCAGTTCTTC.

In regard to this clonotype: A much larger clonotype is one base distant, so this may be a read error. The chain combines TRBV14 with TRBJ1-2, with 8 nucleotides matching TRBD1. CDR3 length: 14 amino acids. The junction had 6 bases not matched to a gene; V was cut back by 2 bases and J by 7 bases. The germline gives CDR1 SGHDN, CDR2 FVKESK. The CDR3 is CASSQRQGTIGYTF. The CDR3 DNA reads as TGTGCCAGCAGCCAAAGACAGGGGACGATTGGCTACACCTTC.

Concerning this clonotype: The junction and the germline gene differ at one end; a read error may be behind it. V is TRBV7-2 and J is TRBJ2-5, with D possibly matching TRBD2 (6 bases). CDR1 is SGHTA, CDR2 FQGNSA, per germline. This CDR3 spans 14 amino acids. CDR3 protein: CASSLDSAGETRYF. Written as DNA, the CDR3 is TGTGCCAGCAGTTTAGATTCAGCGGGCGAGACCCGGTACTTC.

The CDR3 here is CASSSLDRVPINYGYTF. In DNA form, the CDR3 reads TGTGCCAGCAGTAGCCTGGACAGGGTACCAATTAACTATGGCTACACCTTC. The chain combines TRBV6-1 with TRBJ1-2, with TRBD1 identical over 8 bases. This CDR3 region has 17 residues. Germline CDR1 MNHNS, CDR2 SASEGT. The J segment lost 1 base and the V segment lost 5 bases, leaving 12 bases of the junction unmatched.

The chain links TRBV28 to TRBJ2-4, with 8 positions matching TRBD1. Losses at the gene ends were 7 bases for V and 0 bases for J; bases not matched to a gene: 8. The CDR3 covers 16 residues. Per the germline V gene, CDR1 is MDHEN and CDR2 is SYDVKM. This CDR3 reads CASTPGQGLAKNIQYF. The CDR3 DNA reads TGTGCCAGCACTCCTGGACAGGGACTAGCCAAAAACATTCAGTACTTC.

This clonotype showed up just a few times. The V and J genes are TRBV10-3 and TRBJ2-5; D possibly matches TRBD1 or TRBD2 (5 bases each). This CDR3 has 12 residues. Trimming took off 5 bases at V and 5 bases at J, with 9 bases between the two ends. Germline V gene data show CDR1 as ENHRY and CDR2 as SYGVKD. The CDR3 loop is CAISTGPETQYF. DNA for the CDR3: TGTGCCATCAGTACGGGGCCGGAGACCCAGTACTTC.

This chain's CDR3 is CASSDEGREEKLFF. In nucleotides, the CDR3 is TGTGCCAGCAGTGACGAGGGACGAGAGGAAAAACTGTTTTTT. The gene calls are TRBV2 and TRBJ1-4; a possible D gene is TRBD1 (5 bases). V lost 3 bases and J 8 bases, leaving 13 bases between the germline ends. Germline V gene data show CDR1 as SNHLY and CDR2 as FYNNEI. There are 14 residues in the CDR3.

This rearrangement joins TRBV7-6 to TRBJ1-2, with D possibly TRBD1 on 6 matching bases. V was clipped by 5 bases and J by 6 bases, with 16 bases between them. CDR1 is SGHVS and CDR2 is FNYEAQ in the germline V gene. The CDR3 length is 14 residues. The CDR3: CASSTDKGGNGYTF. CDR3 DNA: TGTGCCAGCAGCACAGACAAGGGGGGGAATGGCTACACCTTC.